This T cell receptor (beta chain) came from a study of T cells after yellow fever vaccination. General study points: The secondary response was weaker but peaked faster, day 5 versus 15. Most primary-vaccination clones reappeared after the booster (about 97% CD4, around 88% CD8). Overall, a small share of clonotypes was seen in both CD4 and CD8 compartments.

Template-switching 5'RACE yielded the TCR cDNA; a universal primer site and UMIs were added in the process. TCRdb analysed the 5' RACE reads with MiXCR anew, one entry per CDR3 protein. The table has some 320,000 distinct CDR3 sequences, approximately 4% seen once; the top ten hold about 22%. Worth noting for this clonotype: What it binds is not known. At one boundary the junction diverges from the germline segment, which might be a read error.

Germline CDR1 reads SGHTA; CDR2 reads FQGNSA. This CDR3 region has 12 residues. The chain couples TRBV7-2 to TRBJ2-1, with TRBD1 identical over 8 bases. The receptor was isolated from a man between 18 and 35 years old who received the YFV17D yellow fever vaccine. This material consisted of PBMCs, taken 5 days after the yellow fever booster vaccination. The CDR3: CASSPQGALKNF. The CDR3, as DNA: TGTGCCAGCAGCCCGCAGGGGGCCTTGAAAAACTTC.